This TCR beta chain originates from a study of blood T cell repertoires in COVID-19. Turning to the study itself: The United States, Italy and Spain supplied acute and convalescent COVID-19 samples. Sources were T cells, B-cell-depleted T cells, or PBMCs; the material itself was cDNA or gDNA.

Germline V gene sequence: CDR1 LGHDT, CDR2 YNNKEL (reference sequence). J was trimmed by 4 bases and V by 1 base; bases with no gene match: 4. CDR3 length equals 16 residues. Participants came from roughly 25 US areas, aged roughly 18 to 90 years. As handled by the study authors: Quantification of nucleated cells was approximated via reference gene primer amplification. The table came from immunoSEQ multiplex PCR; TCRdb's copy has only in-frame clones and leaves some out. From that table come the V and J calls and clone size; the DNA was used to work out D and trimming. This table holds 260,000 or so clones, about 91% found once.

Source material: PBMCs or T cells enriched from blood (not recorded which). This chain links TRBV3-1 (or the pseudogene TRBV3-2) with TRBJ2-3, with 11 bases matching TRBD2. The TCR sequence derives from a woman aged 25 to 39 with acute COVID-19. This CDR3 is CASSQGLAGFADTQYF. DNA for the CDR3: TGTGCCAGCAGCCAAGGACTAGCGGGGTTCGCAGATACGCAGTATTTT.